This T cell receptor beta chain stems from a study of T cells in localized non-small cell lung cancer. Of note for this clone: The antigen is not known.

Notes on the study in general: Multi-region tumor sequencing was not done, so intratumor heterogeneity could not be excluded. It was uninvolved adjacent lung that showed the highest T cell clonality, exceeding tumor.

The protocol was immunoSEQ multiplex PCR, while the TCRdb copy is restricted to in-frame clones and leaves out a portion. The sample includes about 23,000 clones, over 75% of them seen just once. V lost 0 bases and J lost 2, with 2 bases in between. The CDR3 covers 14 residues. Germline V CDR1 and CDR2: KGHSH, LQKENI. The J gene is TRBJ2-6, the V gene TRBV18; no reliable D call. This sequence originates from a woman aged 35-75 years with stage I lung adenocarcinoma. The sample here was peripheral blood, taken before any cancer treatment. The CDR3 DNA is TGTGCCAGCTCACCACCGACTGGGGCCAACGTCCTGACTTTC. This codes for CASSPPTGANVLTF.